This record covers a single TCR beta chain. Clones were sequenced by immunoSEQ multiplex PCR, and TCRdb holds only the in-frame ones, with some missing. Of about 30,000 clones in the sample, around 93% were seen once. The data stem from a study of T cell changes during pregnancy in multiple sclerosis. The CDR3 spans 19 residues. The V gene's germline CDR1 is GTSNPN and CDR2 SVGIG (reference sequence). Trimming removed 2 bases from V and 1 base from J; junction bases left unmatched: 20. The sequenced sample was CD4+ T cells from peripheral blood mononuclear cells, obtained after pregnancy. The chain combines TRBV30 with TRBJ2-7, with 7 bases lining up with TRBD1. The source is a female donor with multiple sclerosis, enrolled in a pregnancy study. The CDR3 DNA follows: TGTGCCTGGAGTAACTCCCTTTTTACCGGGACAGCCATATCCTACGAGCAGTACTTC. Protein product: CAWSNSLFTGTAISYEQYF.